These T cell receptor beta chains were read from a single sample in a study of blood T cells in healthy people across ages. One entry per CDR3 protein, called by TCRdb with MiXCR from the 5' RACE reads. Here the sample spans around 850,000 distinct CDR3 sequences, about 36% being singletons. Sequencing was done on a sample of blood. The receptors were gathered from a man aged 18-30 years in good health. The conserved cysteine and the conserved F or W are not part of the CDR3 here. The D gene is left open where the match is weak. For some rows the clone size is stated as once, few or many, or as a class when expanded; others skip it.

abundance: few
v_gene: TRBV12-3/TRBV12-4
d_gene: .
CDR3aa: ASRSQGFAGELF

abundance: .
v_gene: TRBV12-3/TRBV12-4
d_gene: .
CDR3aa: ASSLAYGSSNVQY

abundance: .
v_gene: TRBV3-1
d_gene: TRBD1
CDR3aa: ASSQTGGGYETQY

abundance: many
v_gene: TRBV20-1
d_gene: .
CDR3aa: SATPRGVQYEQY

abundance: .
v_gene: TRBV5-1
d_gene: .
CDR3aa: ASSSRETYNSPLH

abundance: .
v_gene: TRBV7-9
d_gene: .
CDR3aa: ASQPHYAREGSNEQY

abundance: .
v_gene: TRBV20-1
d_gene: .
CDR3aa: SARAGTSFNEKLF

abundance: many
v_gene: TRBV4-1
d_gene: TRBD1
CDR3aa: ASSQRWESRQGAYNEQF

abundance: .
v_gene: TRBV9
d_gene: .
CDR3aa: ASSVLIGPGANVLT

abundance: .
v_gene: TRBV4-1
d_gene: .
CDR3aa: ASSQGTGSYNKQF

abundance: .
v_gene: TRBV20-1
d_gene: .
CDR3aa: SASTSGANVLT

abundance: .
v_gene: TRBV5-1
d_gene: TRBD1
CDR3aa: ASSPRQGEDEQY

abundance: .
v_gene: TRBV12-3/TRBV12-4
d_gene: TRBD1
CDR3aa: ASRFRGSQETQY

abundance: few
v_gene: TRBV12-3/TRBV12-4
d_gene: .
CDR3aa: ASSLTPPNAF

abundance: .
v_gene: TRBV6-2/TRBV6-3
d_gene: .
CDR3aa: ASSYPFTEAF

abundance: .
v_gene: TRBV7-3
d_gene: TRBD2
CDR3aa: ASSLDLADYDEQY

abundance: once
v_gene: TRBV4-1
d_gene: TRBD1
CDR3aa: ASSDNRGRPYEQY